The entry that follows covers one T cell receptor beta chain sequence. What it binds is not known. These data originate in a study of blood T cells in healthy people across ages. General observations from the study: Per million T cells, TCR beta diversity dropped about linearly as age rose.

CDR1 is SQVTM and CDR2 is ANQGSEA in the germline V gene. CDR3 length equals 14 residues. For the second PCR, which ran for about 7 to 11 cycles, a sample-barcoded 5' primer and a J-beta primer mix were used. Every cDNA molecule carried a tag from a template-switch adaptor bearing 12 random nucleotides. In TCRdb, the 5' RACE reads were re-called with MiXCR into one record per CDR3 protein. Among around 400,000 distinct CDR3 sequences, 45% to 60% were seen once, and the ten largest hold around 53%. The sequencing sample was made of blood. The receptor was isolated from a man in his sixties in good health. The chain is built from TRBV29-1 and TRBJ2-1; 8 positions agree with TRBD2. Gene TRBJ2-7 matches the end of the DNA better, so the J call may be wrong. The CDR3 DNA reads TGCAGCGTTGAGCTAGCGGGCTCCTACAATGAGCAGTACTTC. It translates to CSVELAGSYNEQYF.